Below are 30 T cell receptor beta chains sequenced from a single sample in a study of T cells in Graves' hyperthyroidism and ophthalmopathy (dated by TCRdb to the late 2010s). The library was built by means of multiplex PCR. Sequencing relied on an Illumina HiSeq 2000. Amplification of TCR beta CDR3 regions was carried out from RNA transcripts. The TCR CDR3 was subjected to a first round of RT-PCR using the HTBI primer set and the Qiagen OneStep RT-PCR kit. Starting from the raw public reads, TCRdb applied fastp trimming at Q25, assembled clones with MiXCR and retained in-frame beta chains. Rows with a matching CDR3 protein are joined into one entry that keeps the most common DNA and genes. This sample has around 760,000 distinct CDR3 sequences in its table, and about a third of those were observed once. Of the sample, around 29% falls within the top ten clones. Sequencing used blood. Receptors originate from a woman between 40 and 55 years old with Graves' hyperthyroidism.

V gene TRBV6-2 or TRBV6-3 combines with J gene TRBJ2-7, with D perhaps TRBD1 (5 bases). Trimming took 7 bases from V and 3 from J, leaving 16 bases between them. Germline-derived CDR1 and CDR2 are MNHEY and SVGEGT. The CDR3 totals 14 residues. In DNA, the CDR3 is TGTGCCAGCACCCAAGGGGCCTGGATCTACGAGCAGTACTTC. It encodes CASTQGAWIYEQYF.

As concerns this clonotype: One end of the junction is discordant with germline, which a read error may explain. The chain is built from TRBV24-1 and TRBJ2-7; 11 bases are a match to TRBD2. Germline V gives CDR1 KGHDR, CDR2 SFDVKD. The CDR3 length is 16 residues. The CDR3 loop reads CASSFLGTSGPYEQYF. The CDR3 DNA is TGTGCCAGCAGTTTCCTAGGGACTAGCGGCCCCTACGAGCAGTACTTC.

V is TRBV5-4 and J is TRBJ1-5, with a tentative D call TRBD1 (5 bases). Germline V CDR1 and CDR2: SGHNT, YYREEE (reference sequence). This CDR3 contains 16 residues. Trimming took off 4 bases at V and 6 bases at J, with 20 bases between the two ends. CDR3 loop: CASSQSITGGFQPQHF. The CDR3 DNA follows: TGTGCCAGCAGCCAGTCGATCACCGGGGGGTTTCAGCCCCAGCATTTT.

The CDR3 spells CATEGTGANEQFF. The DNA for the CDR3 is TGTGCCACCGAGGGGACAGGGGCCAATGAGCAGTTCTTC. The J gene is TRBJ2-1, the V gene TRBV10-3; 10 bases line up with TRBD1. This CDR3 has 13 residues. With 10 bases clipped from V and 6 bases from J, the junction kept 6 bases outside the gene matches. Germline CDR1 reads ENHRY; CDR2 reads SYGVKD.

V gene TRBV27 combines with J gene TRBJ2-5; 7 bases agree with TRBD2. The CDR3 totals 13 residues. V shed 3 bases and J 5 bases; nucleotides not matched to a gene: 3. Germline V CDR1 and CDR2: MNHEY, SMNVEV (reference sequence). CDR3 region: CASSFYGGETQYF. The CDR3 DNA follows: TGTGCCAGCAGTTTTTACGGGGGGGAGACCCAGTACTTC.

The V and J genes are TRBV7-3 and TRBJ1-1, with D perhaps matching TRBD1 (6 bases). The V gene's germline CDR1 is SGHTA and CDR2 FQGTGA. V lost 5 bases, J lost 3 bases, and 10 bases lay in between. The CDR3 is 13 amino acids. CDR3 nucleotide sequence: TGTGCCAGCAGCCATACAGGGCACACTGAAGCTTTCTTT. This translates into CASSHTGHTEAFF.

This clonotype was counted at least ten times. The J gene is TRBJ1-2, the V gene TRBV4-1; D not resolved. The V gene lost 0 bases and the J gene lost 10 bases, with 15 bases spanning the gap. This CDR3 is built from 14 residues. Germline CDR1 MGHRA, CDR2 YSYEKL. The CDR3 protein is CASSQDRVSRHYTF. CDR3 sequence (DNA): TGCGCCAGCAGCCAAGATCGGGTCAGCCGGCACTACACCTTC.

In this sample, this clonotype turned up a few times. The chain has TRBV20-1 and TRBJ1-1; 7 nucleotides match TRBD1. The V segment lost 6 bases and the J segment 1 base; nucleotides outside the gene matches: 5. Germline-derived CDR1 and CDR2 are DFQATT and SNEGSKA (reference sequence). The CDR3 loop spans 13 amino acids. As DNA, the CDR3 is TGCAGTGCCCCGAGACAGGGGAACACTGAAGCTTTCTTT. Protein sequence: CSAPRQGNTEAFF.

This clonotype was detected ten times or more. This rearrangement joins TRBV19 to TRBJ1-2; possibly TRBD1 for D (6 bases). Germline loops: CDR1 LNHDA, CDR2 SQIVND (reference sequence). The CDR3 spans 17 residues. Trimming removed 5 bases from V and 0 bases from J, with 19 bases in between. The CDR3 DNA reads TGTGCCAGTAGTCTTCCCTCGGGGGCAGGAGCTAACTATGGCTACACCTTC. It specifies CASSLPSGAGANYGYTF.

As for this clonotype: A much larger clone is a single base away; this may be a read error. This sequence joins TRBV10-3 and TRBJ1-1; 8 bases fit TRBD1. The CDR3 sequence is 14 residues long. The junction had 7 bases not matched to a gene; V was cut back by 6 bases and J by 4 bases. Germline CDR1 and CDR2: ENHRY and SYGVKD. This CDR3 is CAIREETGATEAFF. CDR3 nucleotides: TGTGCCATCAGGGAAGAGACAGGGGCCACTGAAGCTTTCTTT.

There are many counts of this clonotype. This chain connects TRBV12-3 or TRBV12-4 to TRBJ1-6, with 8 positions matching TRBD1. CDR3 length equals 15 residues. J was trimmed by 10 bases and V by 6 bases; bases with no gene match: 11. CDR3 protein: CASSLKDREGSPLHF. Written as DNA, the CDR3 is TGTGCCAGCAGCTTAAAGGACAGGGAAGGATCACCCCTCCACTTT.

This clonotype appeared many times. The chain uses TRBV4-3 and TRBJ1-1; D uncertain. This CDR3 is 14 amino acids long. With 0 bases removed from V and 3 bases from J, the gap between germline ends came to 8 bases. Germline-derived CDR1 and CDR2 are LGHNA and YSLEER. The CDR3: CASSQDGPDTEAFF. CDR3 in DNA: TGCGCCAGCAGCCAAGATGGGCCAGACACTGAAGCTTTCTTT.

This clonotype was counted many times. This chain joins TRBV2 and TRBJ1-6, with 11 positions matching TRBD1. This CDR3 spans 12 amino acids. Per germline, CDR1 SNHLY and CDR2 FYNNEI. V lost 9 bases, J lost 10 bases, and 2 bases stayed unmatched. The CDR3 region is CARGQGGSPLHF. The CDR3 DNA sequence: TGTGCCAGGGGACAGGGGGGATCACCCCTCCACTTT.

As to this clonotype: This may arise from a read error, as a much more abundant clone is one base away. The conserved phenylalanine or tryptophan normally closing the CDR3 is absent here, so this likely arose from a read error. The rearrangement uses TRBV7-9 and TRBJ1-5; D perhaps matches TRBD1 (5 bases). CDR3 size: 15 residues. Trimming removed 6 bases from V and 5 bases from J, with 17 bases in between. The germline CDR1 and CDR2 sequences are SEHNR and FQNEAQ (reference sequence). The CDR3 loop reads CASSSGTAGDQPQHL. CDR3 coding DNA: TGTGCCAGCAGTTCCGGGACGGCGGGGGATCAGCCCCAGCATCTT.

The CDR3 region has the DNA TGTGCCATCAGTGAGTCGACGGGGGGCTGGCAGCCCCAGTACTTC. This sequence encodes CAISESTGGWQPQYF. The V gene is TRBV10-3, the J gene TRBJ2-5; D might be TRBD2 (7 bases). Looked up from germline, CDR1 is ENHRY and CDR2 is SYGVKD. Between the trimmed V and J ends, which lost 0 bases and 9 bases, there was a span of 17 bases. The length of the CDR3 is 15 residues.

The CDR3: CARLSEGAQYF. The CDR3 region has the DNA TGTGCCCGCCTAAGTGAAGGGGCACAGTACTTC. V is TRBV30 and J is TRBJ2-7, with a tentative D call TRBD1 (5 bases). V gave up 8 bases and J gave up 10 bases, with 18 bases separating them. Looked up from germline, CDR1 is GTSNPN and CDR2 is SVGIG (reference sequence). The CDR3 loop spans 11 amino acids.

This clonotype was counted at least ten times. This chain joins TRBV2 and TRBJ1-4; 7 nucleotides line up with TRBD1. V was clipped by 6 bases and J by 4 bases; unmatched bases: 8. Germline CDR1 SNHLY, CDR2 FYNNEI. The CDR3 covers 15 residues. CDR3 region: CASRATGQNNEKLFF. As DNA, the CDR3 is TGTGCCAGCAGGGCCACGGGACAGAATAATGAAAAACTGTTTTTT.

This clonotype was counted ten times or more. The chain couples TRBV7-9 to TRBJ2-7, with TRBD2 matching over 9 bases. After removal of 3 bases from V and 1 base from J, the junction contained 4 bases not matched to a gene. The CDR3 is 15 residues long. Germline V gives CDR1 SEHNR, CDR2 FQNEAQ (reference sequence). The DNA of the CDR3 is TGTGCCAGCAGCTTTTTGGCGGGAGGGTCCTACGAGCAGTACTTC. Its translation: CASSFLAGGSYEQYF.

This clonotype was observed a handful of times. J is TRBJ1-1 and V is TRBV6-5, with a weak D call TRBD1 (6 bases). The CDR3 covers 14 residues. CDR1 is MNHEY and CDR2 is SVGAGI in the germline V gene. Trimming stripped 5 bases from V and 3 bases from J, with 13 bases between. The CDR3 loop reads CASSASGADTEAFF. CDR3 DNA: TGTGCCAGCAGTGCATCAGGGGCGGACACTGAAGCTTTCTTT.

This chain uses TRBV5-1 with TRBJ2-7; 7 nucleotides line up with TRBD1. Germline CDR1 and CDR2: SGHRS and YFSETQ. CDR3 length: 15 residues. Trimming took 3 bases from V and 2 from J; bases not matched to a gene: 8. The CDR3 sequence: CASSSLTGRTYEQYF. The CDR3 DNA reads as TGCGCCAGCAGCTCATTGACAGGGCGGACCTACGAGCAGTACTTC. The variable domain in full, completed from reference TRBV5-1 and TRBJ2-7, reads KAGVTQTPRYLIKTRGQQVTLSCSPISGHRSVSWYQQTPGQGLQFLFEYFSETQRNKGNFPGRFSGRQFSNSRSEMNVSTLELGDSALYLCASSSLTGRTYEQYFGPGTRLTVT.

This clonotype was detected only a few times. This rearrangement joins TRBV6-1 to TRBJ1-5, with 7 bases aligning to TRBD1. CDR3 size: 17 residues. Germline V gene lookup returns CDR1 MNHNS and CDR2 SASEGT. J lost 0 bases, V lost 4 bases, and 9 bases had no gene match. DNA of the CDR3: TGTGCCAGCAGTGTCCTAGGGCAGGGGGTTAGCAATCAGCCCCAGCATTTT. Translation gives CASSVLGQGVSNQPQHF.

The rearrangement joins TRBV19 to TRBJ1-5, with D possibly TRBD1 on 6 matching bases. This CDR3 region has 12 residues. Germline-derived CDR1 and CDR2 are LNHDA and SQIVND (reference sequence). With 5 bases removed from V and 9 bases from J, the gap between germline ends came to 11 bases. CDR3 DNA: TGTGCCAGTAGTGTCCCGGACAGGCCCCAGCATTTT. Protein sequence: CASSVPDRPQHF.

This clonotype was seen a single time. CDR3 sequence reads: CASSHGAQGSHEKLFF. CDR3 sequence (DNA): TGCGCCAGCAGCCATGGGGCCCAGGGGAGCCATGAAAAACTGTTTTTT. V gene TRBV4-3 combines with J gene TRBJ1-4, with D possibly TRBD1 on 6 matching bases. CDR3 length: 16 residues. V lost 3 bases to trimming and J lost 6 bases, with 17 bases between them. The germline V gene has CDR1 LGHNA and CDR2 YSLEER.

This clonotype has only a few counts. V is TRBV7-2 and J is TRBJ2-7; D is possibly TRBD1 or TRBD2 (5 bases each). The CDR3 has 13 amino acids. Trimming took off 5 bases at V and 5 bases at J, with 13 bases between the two ends. Germline loops: CDR1 SGHTA, CDR2 FQGNSA. CDR3 in amino acids: CASSPGTVNEQYF. DNA for the CDR3: TGTGCCAGCAGCCCCGGGACGGTTAACGAGCAGTACTTC.

The chain combines TRBV6-5 with TRBJ1-2, with 12 bases matching TRBD1. The germline V gene encodes CDR1 MNHEY and CDR2 SVGAGI. This CDR3 contains 17 residues. With 6 bases clipped from V and 2 bases from J, the junction kept 10 bases outside the gene matches. This CDR3 is CASRTGTGGVNNYGYTF. The CDR3 nucleotides read TGTGCCAGCAGGACCGGGACAGGGGGCGTGAACAACTATGGCTACACCTTC.

This clonotype has more than one count but fewer than ten. The V call is TRBV7-2, the J call TRBJ2-7; a weak D match, TRBD2 (6 bases). V was pared by 5 bases and J by 6 bases, with 11 bases between. Germline V lookup: CDR1 SGHTA, CDR2 FQGNSA. This CDR3 has 12 amino acids. The CDR3 nucleotides are TGTGCCAGCAGCGGGGGGTGGAGCGAGCAGTACTTC. Encoded protein: CASSGGWSEQYF.

J is TRBJ1-5 and V is TRBV6-5, with a possible D match to TRBD1 (6 bases). The CDR3 spans 17 residues. Looked up from germline, CDR1 is MNHEY and CDR2 is SVGAGI. The V end was cut by 3 bases, the J end by 5 bases, with 20 bases between. CDR3 in amino acids: CASSYSLVGARDQPQHF. CDR3 coding DNA: TGTGCCAGCAGTTATAGTCTTGTGGGGGCGCGGGATCAGCCCCAGCATTTT.

In regard to this clonotype: A clone one base away is much larger, so this may be a read error. The chain uses TRBV10-3 and TRBJ2-2; D is possibly TRBD2 (6 bases). This CDR3 has 14 residues. The germline V and J ends were trimmed by 5 bases and 6 bases, with 13 bases remaining between them. The germline gives CDR1 ENHRY, CDR2 SYGVKD. CDR3 in amino acids: CAISSWEVAGELFF. Written as DNA, the CDR3 is TGTGCCATCAGTTCTTGGGAGGTGGCCGGGGAGCTGTTTTTT.

The rearrangement links TRBV10-1 to TRBJ2-7; possible D gene TRBD2, 7 bases. The J call could be wrong; TRBJ2-1 is a better fit for the DNA end. This CDR3 is 16 amino acids long. CDR1 and CDR2 (germline): WNHNN, SYGVQD (reference sequence). The CDR3 spells CASSESRGAGDNEQFF. CDR3 sequence (DNA): TGCGCCAGCAGTGAGTCTCGGGGGGCCGGCGACAATGAGCAGTTCTTC.

This clonotype was observed a few times. The junction shows a germline mismatch at one end, possibly a read error. The chain employs TRBV6-5 and TRBJ1-5, with D uncertain. This CDR3 contains 13 residues. Germline CDR1 and CDR2: MNHEY and SVGAGI. The CDR3 nucleotides are TGCGCCAGCAGCCAAGATAAGTCACAGCCCCAGCATTTT. Protein sequence: CASSQDKSQPQHF.